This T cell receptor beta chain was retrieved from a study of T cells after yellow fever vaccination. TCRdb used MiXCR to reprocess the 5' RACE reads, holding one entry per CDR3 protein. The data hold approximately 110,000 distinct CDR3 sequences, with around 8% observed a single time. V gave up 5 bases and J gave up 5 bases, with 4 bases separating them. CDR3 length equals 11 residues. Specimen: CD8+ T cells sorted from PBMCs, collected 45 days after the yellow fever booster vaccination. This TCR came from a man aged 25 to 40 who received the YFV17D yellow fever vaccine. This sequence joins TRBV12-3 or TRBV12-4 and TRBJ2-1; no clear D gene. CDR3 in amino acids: CASSENNEQFF. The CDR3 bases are TGTGCCAGCAGTGAGAACAATGAGCAGTTCTTC.